These 17 T cell receptor beta chains were sequenced from one sample in a study of T-cell memory formation after mild COVID-19. Each CDR3 protein is one row after TCRdb ran MiXCR on the 5' RACE reads. Among 200,000 to 250,000 distinct CDR3 sequences listed, 10% to 13% were seen once. Input material: PBMCs or a T cell subset sorted from them (not recorded which). These TCRs come from a man younger than 35 who had mild COVID-19 (a few samples of this study predate the infection). Cell type and time point are not known.

This clonotype occurred many times. This chain uses TRBV4-3 with TRBJ2-2; weak D call: TRBD1 (6 bases). This CDR3 comprises 18 residues. The germline V gene has CDR1 LGHNA and CDR2 YSLEER. Trimming cost V 0 bases and J 5 bases, with 19 bases left between them. CDR3 DNA: TGCGCCAGCAGCCAAGAACCCCCCGCAGGGGCTTGGACCGGGGAGCTGTTTTTT. Amino acids: CASSQEPPAGAWTGELFF.

There are a few counts of this clonotype. The V call is TRBV3-1, the J call TRBJ2-1; TRBD2 aligns across 11 bases. Trimming took 1 base from V and 4 from J; bases not matched to a gene: 9. This CDR3 is 18 amino acids long. Germline values: CDR1 LGHDT, CDR2 YNNKEL (reference sequence). In DNA form, the CDR3 reads TGTGCCAGCAGCCAAGTCCTAGCGGGGGGCGGAAAATACAATGAGCAGTTCTTC. It specifies CASSQVLAGGGKYNEQFF.

The V call is TRBV5-1, the J call TRBJ2-7; 9 bases fit TRBD1. CDR3 length: 17 residues. Germline V gene data show CDR1 as SGHRS and CDR2 as YFSETQ. Trimming took 3 bases from V and 3 from J; bases not matched to a gene: 13. The CDR3 coding sequence is TGCGCCAGCAGCTACGGACAGGGGAGAGTCGTTCTCTACGAGCAGTACTTC. This codes for CASSYGQGRVVLYEQYF.

This clonotype was recorded at least ten times. This rearrangement joins TRBV15 to TRBJ1-3; TRBD1 matches at 8 bases. The CDR3 runs 16 residues. J gave up 2 bases and V 3 bases, and 6 bases lay outside the gene matches. CDR1 is LNHNV, CDR2 YYDKDF, per germline (reference sequence). The CDR3 sequence: CATSSWTGRTGNTIYF. The CDR3 DNA reads as TGTGCCACCAGCAGTTGGACAGGGCGGACTGGAAACACCATATATTTT.

This clonotype was detected only a few times. This rearrangement joins TRBV7-6 to TRBJ1-5; D might be TRBD1 (6 bases). The V gene lost 1 base and the J gene lost 5 bases, with 15 bases spanning the gap. CDR3 length: 16 residues. CDR1 and CDR2 (germline): SGHVS, FNYEAQ. CDR3 bases: TGTGCCAGCAGCTTAGTGGGGGGCCGCGGGGATCAGCCCCAGCATTTT. Translated: CASSLVGGRGDQPQHF.

The table lists this clonotype with a few counts. CDR3: CSAWRGGRRTDTQYF. CDR3 nucleotides: TGCAGTGCCTGGCGTGGGGGCCGTCGCACAGATACGCAGTATTTT. This chain links TRBV20-1 with TRBJ2-3, with D perhaps TRBD1 (6 bases). Germline CDR1 and CDR2: DFQATT and SNEGSKA (reference sequence). The germline V and J ends were trimmed by 6 bases and 1 base, with 17 bases remaining between them. The CDR3 covers 15 residues.

CDR3 sequence (DNA): TGTGCCAGCTCACCATCCAGCGCTAATGAGCAGTTCTTC. Translation: CASSPSSANEQFF. The J gene is TRBJ2-1, the V gene TRBV18; unclear D gene. CDR1 is KGHSH, CDR2 LQKENI, per germline. The CDR3 loop spans 13 amino acids. V was trimmed by 2 bases and J by 7 bases, leaving 9 bases between them. The whole variable domain, remainder taken from reference TRBV18 and TRBJ2-1, is NAGVMQNPRHLVRRRGQEARLRCSPMKGHSHVYWYRQLPEEGLKFMVYLQKENIIDESGMPKERFSAEFPKEGPSILRIQQVVRGDSAAYFCASSPSSANEQFFGPGTRLTVL.

This clonotype was seen a few times. The chain couples TRBV20-1 to TRBJ1-5; D remains unclear. Germline V gene lookup returns CDR1 DFQATT and CDR2 SNEGSKA (reference sequence). CDR3 length equals 14 residues. Trimming cost V 1 base and J 5 bases, with 12 bases left between them. CDR3 sequence reads: CSARGVSMDQPQHF. CDR3 DNA: TGCAGTGCTAGAGGTGTCTCTATGGATCAGCCCCAGCATTTT.

The rearrangement uses TRBV2 and TRBJ2-5; a weak D match, TRBD1 (5 bases). The V gene lost 3 bases and the J gene lost 1 base, with 9 bases spanning the gap. The CDR3 runs to 14 residues. Germline V lookup: CDR1 SNHLY, CDR2 FYNNEI. This CDR3 reads CASSDQGTQETQYF. CDR3 sequence (DNA): TGTGCCAGCAGTGACCAGGGAACCCAAGAGACCCAGTACTTC.

This clonotype was recorded a few times. V and J are TRBV7-6 and TRBJ2-1; 12 nucleotides line up with TRBD2. Per germline, CDR1 SGHVS and CDR2 FNYEAQ. CDR3 size: 16 residues. Unmatched junction bases numbered 7, after V lost 5 bases and J lost 5 bases. The CDR3 loop is CASSRGTSGSHNEQFF. Here the CDR3 DNA reads TGTGCCAGCAGCCGAGGGACTAGCGGGTCCCACAATGAGCAGTTCTTC.

The CDR3 region is CASSSRYRGGVNIQYF. Written as DNA, the CDR3 is TGTGCCAGCAGCTCGAGGTACAGGGGGGGAGTCAACATTCAGTACTTC. V gene TRBV7-2 combines with J gene TRBJ2-4; TRBD1 is a possible D gene (8 bases). This CDR3 is 16 amino acids long. The germline CDR1 and CDR2 sequences are SGHTA and FQGNSA. Trimming stripped 4 bases from V and 7 bases from J, with 20 bases between.

Only a few counts were recorded for this clonotype. The chain uses TRBV7-2 and TRBJ1-1; the D is unclear. Trimming left V 3 bases short and J 7 bases short, with 9 bases between. The CDR3 has 12 amino acids. CDR1 and CDR2 (germline): SGHTA, FQGNSA. This chain's CDR3 is CASSFATYEAFF. The CDR3 DNA reads as TGTGCCAGCAGCTTCGCGACGTATGAAGCTTTCTTT. Full variable domain (remainder filled in from reference TRBV7-2 and TRBJ1-1): GAGVSQSPSNKVTEKGKDVELRCDPISGHTALYWYRQSLGQGLEFLIYFQGNSAPDKSGLPSDRFSAERTGGSVSTLTIQRTQQEDSAVYLCASSFATYEAFFGQGTRLTVV.

CDR3 region: CATSRDQGFADTQYF. The DNA of the CDR3 is TGTGCCACCAGCAGAGATCAGGGGTTCGCAGATACGCAGTATTTT. The chain is built from TRBV15 and TRBJ2-3; maybe TRBD1 (6 bases). V lost 0 bases and J 4 bases, leaving 11 bases between the germline ends. This CDR3 has 15 amino acids. Germline CDR1 and CDR2: LNHNV and YYDKDF (reference sequence).

This clonotype was seen only a few times. The chain carries TRBV5-1 and TRBJ2-2; 7 bases align to TRBD1. CDR1 is SGHRS and CDR2 is YFSETQ in the germline V gene. The CDR3 extends over 16 amino acids. J gave up 4 bases and V 3 bases, and 9 bases lay outside the gene matches. CDR3 region: CASSSTRGQSTGELFF. The CDR3 DNA is TGCGCCAGCAGCTCCACTCGGGGACAGAGCACCGGGGAGCTGTTTTTT.

This clonotype was observed a few times. The chain couples TRBV5-1 to TRBJ1-1, with D tentatively TRBD1 (6 bases). V was clipped by 0 bases and J by 7 bases, with 19 bases between them. The CDR3 consists of 16 residues. Germline CDR1 is SGHRS and CDR2 is YFSETQ. The CDR3: CASSLGAGARDIEAFF. In DNA, the CDR3 is TGCGCCAGCAGCTTGGGGGCAGGGGCTCGGGACATTGAAGCTTTCTTT. Based on the CDR3 plus reference TRBV5-1 and TRBJ1-1, the full variable domain is KAGVTQTPRYLIKTRGQQVTLSCSPISGHRSVSWYQQTPGQGLQFLFEYFSETQRNKGNFPGRFSGRQFSNSRSEMNVSTLELGDSALYLCASSLGAGARDIEAFFGQGTRLTVV.

The V call is TRBV9, the J call TRBJ1-1; the D gene is possibly TRBD1 (6 bases). Germline CDR1 reads SGDLS; CDR2 reads YYNGEE. Trimming cost V 3 bases and J 6 bases, with 15 bases left between them. This CDR3 comprises 14 residues. The CDR3 sequence is CASSATQGIAEAFF. The CDR3, as DNA: TGTGCCAGCAGCGCTACACAGGGAATCGCTGAAGCTTTCTTT.

In this sample, this clonotype turned up many times. The chain uses TRBV7-2 and TRBJ2-5, with D unclear. The CDR3 covers 14 residues. Between the trimmed V and J ends, which lost 5 bases and 5 bases, there was a span of 15 bases. Per germline, CDR1 SGHTA and CDR2 FQGNSA. The CDR3 is CASSPPSPWETQYF. Written as DNA, the CDR3 is TGTGCCAGCAGCCCACCTTCTCCGTGGGAGACCCAGTACTTC.